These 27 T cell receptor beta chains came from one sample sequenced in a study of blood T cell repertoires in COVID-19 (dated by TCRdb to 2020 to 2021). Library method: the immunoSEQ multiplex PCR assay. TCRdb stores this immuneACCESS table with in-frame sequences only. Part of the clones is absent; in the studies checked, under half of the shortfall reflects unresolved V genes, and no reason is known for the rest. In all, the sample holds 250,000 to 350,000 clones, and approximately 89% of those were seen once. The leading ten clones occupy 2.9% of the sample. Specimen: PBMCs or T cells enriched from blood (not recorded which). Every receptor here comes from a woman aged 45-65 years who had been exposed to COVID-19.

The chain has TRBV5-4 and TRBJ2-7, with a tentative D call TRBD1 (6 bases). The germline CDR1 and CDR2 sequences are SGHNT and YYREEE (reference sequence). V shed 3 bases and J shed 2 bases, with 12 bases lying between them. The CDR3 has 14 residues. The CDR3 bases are TGTGCCAGCAGCTGGCCGGGACAACCCTACGAGCAGTACTTC. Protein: CASSWPGQPYEQYF.

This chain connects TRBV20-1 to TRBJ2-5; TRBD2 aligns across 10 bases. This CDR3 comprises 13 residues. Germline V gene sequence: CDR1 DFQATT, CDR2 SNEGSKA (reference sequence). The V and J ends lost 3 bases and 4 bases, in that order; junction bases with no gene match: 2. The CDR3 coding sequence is TGCAGTGCTAGTCTAGCGGGGGTAGAGACCCAGTACTTC. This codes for CSASLAGVETQYF.

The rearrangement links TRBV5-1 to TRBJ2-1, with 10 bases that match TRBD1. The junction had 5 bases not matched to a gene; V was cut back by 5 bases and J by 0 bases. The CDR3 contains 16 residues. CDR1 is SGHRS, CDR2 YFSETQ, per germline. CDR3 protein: CASSLTGGFSYNEQFF. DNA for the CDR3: TGCGCCAGCAGTTTGACAGGGGGCTTCTCCTACAATGAGCAGTTCTTC.

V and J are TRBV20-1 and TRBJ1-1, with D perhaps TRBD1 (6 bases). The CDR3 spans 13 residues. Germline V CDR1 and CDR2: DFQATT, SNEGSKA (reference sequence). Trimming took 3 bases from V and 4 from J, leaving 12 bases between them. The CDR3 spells CSASQGQATEAFF. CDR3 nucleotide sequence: TGCAGTGCTAGTCAGGGGCAGGCCACTGAAGCTTTCTTT.

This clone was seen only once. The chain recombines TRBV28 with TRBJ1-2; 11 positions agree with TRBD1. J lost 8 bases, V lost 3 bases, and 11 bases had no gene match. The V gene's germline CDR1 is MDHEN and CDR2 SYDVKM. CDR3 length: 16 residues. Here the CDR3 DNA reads TGTGCCAGCAGTTTTCGCTCTGGACAGGGGGCGTGGGGCTACACCTTC. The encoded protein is CASSFRSGQGAWGYTF.

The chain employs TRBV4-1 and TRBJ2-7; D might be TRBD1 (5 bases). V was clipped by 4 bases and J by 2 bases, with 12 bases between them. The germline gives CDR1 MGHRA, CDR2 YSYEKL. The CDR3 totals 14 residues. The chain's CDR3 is CASSLGQGTYEQYF. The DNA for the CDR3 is TGCGCCAGCAGCCTAGGACAAGGGACCTACGAGCAGTACTTC.

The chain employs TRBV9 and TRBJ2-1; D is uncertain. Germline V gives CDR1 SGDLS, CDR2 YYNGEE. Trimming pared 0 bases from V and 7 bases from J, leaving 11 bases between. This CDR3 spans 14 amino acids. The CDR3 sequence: CASSVGVSLNEQFF. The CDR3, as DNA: TGTGCCAGCAGCGTAGGCGTCTCCCTGAATGAGCAGTTCTTC.

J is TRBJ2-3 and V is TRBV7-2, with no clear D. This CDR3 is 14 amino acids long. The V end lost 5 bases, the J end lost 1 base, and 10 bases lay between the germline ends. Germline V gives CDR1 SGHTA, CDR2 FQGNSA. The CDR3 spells CASSAMAGTDTQYF. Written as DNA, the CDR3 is TGTGCCAGCAGCGCGATGGCGGGCACAGATACGCAGTATTTT.

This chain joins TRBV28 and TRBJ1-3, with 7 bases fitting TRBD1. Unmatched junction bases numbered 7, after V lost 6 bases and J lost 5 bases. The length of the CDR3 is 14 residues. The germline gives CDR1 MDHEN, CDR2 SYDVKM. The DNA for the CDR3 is TGTGCCAGCAGGTATGGACAGGACCGAAACACCATATATTTT. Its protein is CASRYGQDRNTIYF.

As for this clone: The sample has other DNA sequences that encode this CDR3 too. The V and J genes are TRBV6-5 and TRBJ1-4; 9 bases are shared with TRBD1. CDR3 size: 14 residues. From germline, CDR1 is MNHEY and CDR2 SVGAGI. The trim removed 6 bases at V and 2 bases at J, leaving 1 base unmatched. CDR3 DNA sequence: TGTGCCAGCAGGACAGGGGGGACTAATGAAAAACTGTTTTTT. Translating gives CASRTGGTNEKLFF.

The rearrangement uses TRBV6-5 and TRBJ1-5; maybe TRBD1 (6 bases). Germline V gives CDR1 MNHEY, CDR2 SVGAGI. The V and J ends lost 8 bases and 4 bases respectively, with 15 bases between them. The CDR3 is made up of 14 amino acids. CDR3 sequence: CASCTRGDNQPQHF. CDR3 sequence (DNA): TGTGCCAGCTGTACCAGGGGAGATAATCAGCCCCAGCATTTT.

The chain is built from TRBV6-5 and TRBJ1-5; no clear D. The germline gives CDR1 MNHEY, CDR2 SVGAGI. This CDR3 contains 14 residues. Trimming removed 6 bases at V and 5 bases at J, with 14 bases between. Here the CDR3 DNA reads TGTGCCAGCAGACCCAGCGGGTGGTATCAGCCCCAGCATTTT. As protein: CASRPSGWYQPQHF.

The CDR3 nucleotides read TGTGCCAGCAGCCCGGGTAGGGGGAACCTTGTCACTGAAGCTTTCTTT. As protein: CASSPGRGNLVTEAFF. The V call is TRBV5-4, the J call TRBJ1-1; a weak D match, TRBD1 (6 bases). Deletions cut 4 bases from V and 4 bases from J, with 20 bases between. The CDR3 extends over 16 amino acids. Germline V gene data show CDR1 as SGHNT and CDR2 as YYREEE (reference sequence).

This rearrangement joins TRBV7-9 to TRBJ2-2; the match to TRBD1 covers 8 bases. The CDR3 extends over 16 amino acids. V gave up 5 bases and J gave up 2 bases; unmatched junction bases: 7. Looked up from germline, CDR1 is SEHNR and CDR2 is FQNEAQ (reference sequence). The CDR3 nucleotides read TGTGCCAGCAGCCCAACAGGGGGTGTTAACACCGGGGAGCTGTTTTTT. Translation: CASSPTGGVNTGELFF. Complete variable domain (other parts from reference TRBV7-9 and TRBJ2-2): DTGVSQNPRHKITKRGQNVTFRCDPISEHNRLYWYRQTLGQGPEFLTYFQNEAQLEKSRLLSDRFSAERPKGSFSTLEIQRTEQGDSAMYLCASSPTGGVNTGELFFGEGSRLTVL.

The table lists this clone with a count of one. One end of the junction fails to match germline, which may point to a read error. This CDR3 reads CTSGTGDSPLHF. CDR3 DNA sequence: TGCACTTCCGGGACAGGGGATTCACCCCTCCACTTT. The rearrangement links TRBV28 to TRBJ1-6; 10 nucleotides line up with TRBD1. This CDR3 has 12 residues. Germline V gene data show CDR1 as MDHEN and CDR2 as SYDVKM.

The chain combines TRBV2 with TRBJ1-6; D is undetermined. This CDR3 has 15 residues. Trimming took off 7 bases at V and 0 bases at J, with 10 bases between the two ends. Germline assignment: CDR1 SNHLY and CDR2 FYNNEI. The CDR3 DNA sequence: TGTGCCAGCACACAGCCACGCTCCTATAATTCACCCCTCCACTTT. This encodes CASTQPRSYNSPLHF.

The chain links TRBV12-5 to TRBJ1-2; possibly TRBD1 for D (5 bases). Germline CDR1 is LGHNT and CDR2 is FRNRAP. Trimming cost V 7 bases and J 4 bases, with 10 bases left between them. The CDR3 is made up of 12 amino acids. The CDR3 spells CASASDTYGYTF. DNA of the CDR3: TGTGCTAGTGCCTCGGACACCTATGGCTACACCTTC.

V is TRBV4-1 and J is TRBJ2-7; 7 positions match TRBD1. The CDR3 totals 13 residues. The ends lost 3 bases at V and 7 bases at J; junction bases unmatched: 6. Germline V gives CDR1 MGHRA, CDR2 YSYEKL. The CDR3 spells CASSQRQGSEQYF. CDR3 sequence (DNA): TGCGCCAGCAGCCAGAGACAGGGCTCGGAGCAGTACTTC.

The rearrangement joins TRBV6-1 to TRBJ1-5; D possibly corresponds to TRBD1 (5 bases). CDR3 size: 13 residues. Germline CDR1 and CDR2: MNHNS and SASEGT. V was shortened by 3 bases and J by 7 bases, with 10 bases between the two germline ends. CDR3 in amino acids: CASSEVRGQPQHF. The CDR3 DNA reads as TGTGCCAGCAGTGAGGTTAGGGGACAGCCCCAGCATTTT.

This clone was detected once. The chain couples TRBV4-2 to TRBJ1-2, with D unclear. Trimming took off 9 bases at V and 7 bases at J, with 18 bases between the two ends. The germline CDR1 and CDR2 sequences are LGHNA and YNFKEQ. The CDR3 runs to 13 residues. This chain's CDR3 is CASALFGEGGYTF. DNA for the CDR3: TGTGCCAGTGCTTTATTCGGTGAGGGTGGCTACACCTTC.

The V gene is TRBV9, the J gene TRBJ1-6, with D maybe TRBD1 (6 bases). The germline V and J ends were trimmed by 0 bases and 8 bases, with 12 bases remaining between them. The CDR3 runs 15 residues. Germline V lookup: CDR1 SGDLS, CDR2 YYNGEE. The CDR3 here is CASSVDQGPDSPLHF. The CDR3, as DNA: TGTGCCAGCAGCGTAGATCAGGGGCCGGATTCACCCCTCCACTTT.

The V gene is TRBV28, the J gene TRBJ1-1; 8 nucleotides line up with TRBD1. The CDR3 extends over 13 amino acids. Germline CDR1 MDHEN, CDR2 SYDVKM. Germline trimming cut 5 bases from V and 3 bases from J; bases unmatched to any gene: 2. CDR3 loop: CASSPTGDTEAFF. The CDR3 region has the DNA TGTGCCAGCAGTCCGACAGGGGACACTGAAGCTTTCTTT.

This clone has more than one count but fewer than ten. The CDR3 is CASSHPGQGTYEQYF. CDR3 DNA sequence: TGCGCCAGCAGCCATCCGGGACAGGGAACCTACGAGCAGTACTTC. The rearrangement uses TRBV4-1 and TRBJ2-7; 9 bases line up with TRBD1. The V segment lost 3 bases and the J segment 2 bases; nucleotides outside the gene matches: 5. CDR3 size: 15 residues. Germline values: CDR1 MGHRA, CDR2 YSYEKL.

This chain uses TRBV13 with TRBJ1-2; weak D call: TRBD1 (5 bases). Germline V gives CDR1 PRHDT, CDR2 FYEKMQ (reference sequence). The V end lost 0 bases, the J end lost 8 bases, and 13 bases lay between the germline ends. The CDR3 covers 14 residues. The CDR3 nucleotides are TGTGCCAGCAGCTTAGGTACAGGAGCTGGGGGCTACACCTTC. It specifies CASSLGTGAGGYTF.

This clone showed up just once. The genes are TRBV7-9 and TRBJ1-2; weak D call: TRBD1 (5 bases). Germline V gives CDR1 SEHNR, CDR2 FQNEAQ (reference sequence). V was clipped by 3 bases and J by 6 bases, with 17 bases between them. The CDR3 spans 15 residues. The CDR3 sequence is CASSLDKKGDDGYTF. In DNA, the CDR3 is TGTGCCAGCAGCTTGGACAAAAAAGGGGATGATGGCTACACCTTC.

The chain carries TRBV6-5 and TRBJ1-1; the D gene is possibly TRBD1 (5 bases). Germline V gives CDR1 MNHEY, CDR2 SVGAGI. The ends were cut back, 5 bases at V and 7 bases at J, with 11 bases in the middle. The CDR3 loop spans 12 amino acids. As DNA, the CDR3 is TGTGCCAGCAGTAAAAGACAGAGTGAAGCTTTCTTT. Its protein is CASSKRQSEAFF.

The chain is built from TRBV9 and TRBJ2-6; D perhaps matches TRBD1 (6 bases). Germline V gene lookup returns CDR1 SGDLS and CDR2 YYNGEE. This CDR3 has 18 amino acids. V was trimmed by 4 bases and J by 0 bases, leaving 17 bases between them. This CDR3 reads CASSPGVVGISGANVLTF. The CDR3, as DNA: TGTGCCAGCAGCCCAGGGGTGGTGGGAATCTCTGGGGCCAACGTCCTGACTTTC.